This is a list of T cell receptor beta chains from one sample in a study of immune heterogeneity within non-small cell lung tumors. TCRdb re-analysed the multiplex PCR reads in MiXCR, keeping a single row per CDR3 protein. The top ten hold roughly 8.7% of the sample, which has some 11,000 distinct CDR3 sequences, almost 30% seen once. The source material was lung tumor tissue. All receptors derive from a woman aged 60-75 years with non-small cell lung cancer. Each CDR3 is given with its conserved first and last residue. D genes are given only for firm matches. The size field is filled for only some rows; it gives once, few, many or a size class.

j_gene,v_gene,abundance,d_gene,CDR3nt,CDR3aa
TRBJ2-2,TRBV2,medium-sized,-,TGTGCCAGCAGTGAGGAGAGGTCGAGGACCGGGGAGCTGTTTTTT,CASSEERSRTGELFF
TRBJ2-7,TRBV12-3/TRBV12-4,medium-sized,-,TGTGCCAGCAGTTTCGCGGGTTACGAGCAGTACTTC,CASSFAGYEQYF
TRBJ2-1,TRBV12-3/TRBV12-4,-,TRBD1,TGTGCCAGCAGTGGTGACAGGGGGAGGCAGTTCTTC,CASSGDRGRQFF
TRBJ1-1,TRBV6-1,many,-,TGTGCCAGCAGTACTACGGGGAGGAACACTGAAGCTTTCTTT,CASSTTGRNTEAFF
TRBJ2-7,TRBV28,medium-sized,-,TGTGCCAGCAGTTTACTCGGGCAGGGAGGAGACTTC,CASSLLGQGGDF
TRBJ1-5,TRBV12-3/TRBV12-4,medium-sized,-,TGTGCCAGCAGTTTATTGGGAACCTTGGAGCATTTT,CASSLLGTLEHF
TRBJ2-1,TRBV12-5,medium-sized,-,TGTGCTAGTGGGGGGGACGAGTCCTACAATGAGCAGTTCTTC,CASGGDESYNEQFF
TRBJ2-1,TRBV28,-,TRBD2,TGTGCCAGTAGCCCGGGGGGGAGTGATCGGGAGCAGTTCTTC,CASSPGGSDREQFF
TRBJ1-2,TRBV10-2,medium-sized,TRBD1,TGCGCCAGCAATCCGGGACAGGGGGCTAACTATGGCTACACCTTC,CASNPGQGANYGYTF
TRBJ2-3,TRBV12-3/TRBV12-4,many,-,TGTGCCAGCAGTTTAGTGCATACGCAGTATTTT,CASSLVHTQYF
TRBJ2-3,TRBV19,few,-,TGTGCCAGTAGTACCGACAGTGACACAGATACGCAGTATTTT,CASSTDSDTDTQYF
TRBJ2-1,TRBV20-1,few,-,TGCAGTGCGGGCAGTGCGGCGTTCAATGAGCAGTTCTTC,CSAGSAAFNEQFF
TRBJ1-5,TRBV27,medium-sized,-,TGTGCCAGCAGTCGGGGGGGGGTGCGAAGCAATCAGCCCCAGCATTTT,CASSRGGVRSNQPQHF
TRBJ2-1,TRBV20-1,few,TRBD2,TGCAGTGCCTCCTTCGGCGGGAGTGGCGGGGAGCAGTTCTTC,CSASFGGSGGEQFF
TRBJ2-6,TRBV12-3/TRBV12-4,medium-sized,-,TGTGCCAGCAGTCCACAGGCCAACGTCCTGACTTTC,CASSPQANVLTF
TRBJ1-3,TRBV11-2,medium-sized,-,TGTGCCAGCAGGATTGAATCCTCGGGTGGAAACACCATATATTTT,CASRIESSGGNTIYF
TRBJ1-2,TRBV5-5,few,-,TGTGCCAGCAGCTTAAAACCGGGACAAATCTATGGCTACACCTTC,CASSLKPGQIYGYTF
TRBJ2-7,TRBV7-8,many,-,TGTGCCAGCAGCTTAACACAGGAGACCGAGCAGTACTTC,CASSLTQETEQYF
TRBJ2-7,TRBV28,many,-,TGTGCCAGCAGTTTCTCCCCGGGAGACAACGAGCAGTACTTC,CASSFSPGDNEQYF
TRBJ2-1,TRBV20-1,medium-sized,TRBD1,TGCAGTGCTAGGACAGGGGGTGCTTTTGGTGAGCAGTTCTTC,CSARTGGAFGEQFF
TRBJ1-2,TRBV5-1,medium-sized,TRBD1,TGCGCCAGCAGCTTGGAGACAGGGTTGGATGGCTACACCTTC,CASSLETGLDGYTF
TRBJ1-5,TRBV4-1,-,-,TGCGCCAGCAGCCGGTCGGACGCGGGCAATCAGCCCCAGCATTTT,CASSRSDAGNQPQHF
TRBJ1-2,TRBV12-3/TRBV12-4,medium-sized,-,TGTGCCAGCAGTTACCCTTCAGGGATCGGGGGCTACACCTTC,CASSYPSGIGGYTF
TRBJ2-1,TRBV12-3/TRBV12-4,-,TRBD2,TGTGCCAGCAGGCCAAATCCCTCGAAGCGGGGGGGGAATGAGCAGTTCTTC,CASRPNPSKRGGNEQFF
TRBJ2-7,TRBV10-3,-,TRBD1,TGTGCCATCAGTGACCCCGGAAGGACAGGGGGCTCGGACGAGCAGTACTTC,CAISDPGRTGGSDEQYF
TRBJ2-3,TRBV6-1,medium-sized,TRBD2,TGTGCCGCTTCTAGCGGGAGAACAGATACGCAGTATTTT,CAASSGRTDTQYF
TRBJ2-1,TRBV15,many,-,TGTGCCACCAGCAGACCCCTTAACGAGCAGTTCTTC,CATSRPLNEQFF
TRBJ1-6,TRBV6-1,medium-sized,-,TGTGCCAGCAGTGAATTCGACAGAATGGTTTATAATTCACCCCTCCACTTT,CASSEFDRMVYNSPLHF
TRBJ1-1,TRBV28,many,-,TGTGCCAGCAGGCGATTGGGGGTAGGGAACACTGAAGCTTTCTTT,CASRRLGVGNTEAFF
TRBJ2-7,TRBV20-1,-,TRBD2,TGCAGTGCTAGAGATTTTCTAGCGGGAGTTCGGTCCTACGAGCAGTACTTC,CSARDFLAGVRSYEQYF
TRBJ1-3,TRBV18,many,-,TGTGCCAGCTCCCTCGCCGGAAGCTCTGGAAACACCATATATTTT,CASSLAGSSGNTIYF
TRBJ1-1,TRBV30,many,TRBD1,TGTGCCTATACGACAGGGTGGAATGAAGCTTTCTTT,CAYTTGWNEAFF
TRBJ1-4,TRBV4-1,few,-,TGCGCCAGCAGCCAAGTGGGTACCGTGGGTGAAAAACTGTTTTTT,CASSQVGTVGEKLFF
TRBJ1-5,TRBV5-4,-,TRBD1,TGTGCCAGCAGCATTGCCGGGACAGGGGCCGCTAGCAATCAGCCCCAGCATTTT,CASSIAGTGAASNQPQHF
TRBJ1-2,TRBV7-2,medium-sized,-,TGTGCCAGCAGCTCCTCGTTAGCCAAGCAAGCTAACTATGGCTACACCTTC,CASSSSLAKQANYGYTF
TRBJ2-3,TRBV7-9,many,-,TGTGCCAGCAGCCACGCAGATACGCAGTATTTT,CASSHADTQYF
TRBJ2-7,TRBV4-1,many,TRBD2,TGCGCCAGCAGCCAAGATAGCCTAGCGGGGGCCGCTCCGCGGTACTTC,CASSQDSLAGAAPRYF
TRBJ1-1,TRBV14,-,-,TGTGCCAGCAGCCACTACAGGGAAGGTGAAGCTTTCTTT,CASSHYREGEAFF
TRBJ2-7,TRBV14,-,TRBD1,TGTGCCAGCAGCCAAGAAGGGAGGGACAGGGGTGACGAGCAGTACTTC,CASSQEGRDRGDEQYF
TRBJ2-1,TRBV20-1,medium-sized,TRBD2,TGCAGTGCTACTGATCTAGCGGGAGGGTACAATGAGCAGTTCTTC,CSATDLAGGYNEQFF
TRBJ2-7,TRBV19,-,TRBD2,TGTGCCAGTAGTATACCCCTCAGGACTAGCGGGAGGGGACACTCCTACGAGCAGTACTTC,CASSIPLRTSGRGHSYEQYF
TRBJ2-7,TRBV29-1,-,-,TGCAGCGTTGAAGAGGGGCCTAGCTCCTACGAGCAGTACTTC,CSVEEGPSSYEQYF
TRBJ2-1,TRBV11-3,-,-,TGTGCCATCAGCCGCCGCCTAGGGGGGGGCGGGGATGAGCAGTTCTTC,CAISRRLGGGGDEQFF
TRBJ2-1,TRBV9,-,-,TGTGCCAGCACCGTAGGCGGCGCCTACAATGAGCAGTTCTTC,CASTVGGAYNEQFF
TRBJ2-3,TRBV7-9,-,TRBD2,TGTGCCAGCAGCCCGCTAGCGGGAGGGCCCACAGATACGCAGTATTTT,CASSPLAGGPTDTQYF
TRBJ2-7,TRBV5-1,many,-,TGCGCCAGCAGCTTCCTCGCGCGGGGGCCGGGCGAGCAGTACTTC,CASSFLARGPGEQYF
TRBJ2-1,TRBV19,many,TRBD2,TGTGCCAGTAGTATAGATCCTAGCGGGAGCCACCTGTACAATGAGCAGTTCTTC,CASSIDPSGSHLYNEQFF
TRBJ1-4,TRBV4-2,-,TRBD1,TGTGCCAGCAGCCAACAAGGGGCAGGGGGCGTTGAAAAACTGTTTTTT,CASSQQGAGGVEKLFF
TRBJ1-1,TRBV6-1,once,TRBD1,TGTGCCAGCAGACACGACAGGGTAAGCACTGAAGCTTTCTTT,CASRHDRVSTEAFF
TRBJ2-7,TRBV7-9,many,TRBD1,TGTGCCAGCACCACACTCGGACAGGGGACCATAAGGGACGAGCAGTACTTC,CASTTLGQGTIRDEQYF
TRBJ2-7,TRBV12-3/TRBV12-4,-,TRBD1,TGTGCCAGCACCTTGGGACAGTACTACGAGCAGTACTTC,CASTLGQYYEQYF
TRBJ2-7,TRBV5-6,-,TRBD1,TGTGCCAGCAGCTTGAACAGGGGAAGAGAGCAGTACTTC,CASSLNRGREQYF
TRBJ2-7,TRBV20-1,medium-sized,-,TGCAGTGCTAGAGATCCCGCAGGGGTTAGTTACGAGCAGTACTTC,CSARDPAGVSYEQYF
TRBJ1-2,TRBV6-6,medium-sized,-,TGTGCCAGCAGTTACTCACCTCGATCCGTCTATGGCTACACCTTC,CASSYSPRSVYGYTF
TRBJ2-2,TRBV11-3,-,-,TGTGCCAGCAGCTTAGGGTCATACACCGGGGAGCTGTTTTTT,CASSLGSYTGELFF